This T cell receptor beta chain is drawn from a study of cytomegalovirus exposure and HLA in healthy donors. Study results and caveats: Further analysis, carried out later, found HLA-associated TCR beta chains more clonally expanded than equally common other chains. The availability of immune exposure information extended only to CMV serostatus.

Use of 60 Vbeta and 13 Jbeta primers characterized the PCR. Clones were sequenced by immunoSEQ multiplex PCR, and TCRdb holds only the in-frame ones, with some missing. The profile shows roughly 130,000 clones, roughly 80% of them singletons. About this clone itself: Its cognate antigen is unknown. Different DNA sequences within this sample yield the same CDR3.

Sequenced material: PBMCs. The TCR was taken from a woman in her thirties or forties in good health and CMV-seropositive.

The CDR3 is CASSFGGGPYNEQFF. CDR3 nucleotide sequence: TGCGCCAGCAGCTTTGGGGGAGGGCCCTACAATGAGCAGTTCTTC. This chain joins TRBV5-1 and TRBJ2-1; 7 nucleotides align to TRBD2. V shed 2 bases, J shed 2 bases, and the junction held 4 bases outside the gene matches. The CDR3 contains 15 residues. Germline V gene sequence: CDR1 SGHRS, CDR2 YFSETQ. The full variable domain, in which reference TRBV5-1 and TRBJ2-1 provide the parts outside the CDR3, is KAGVTQTPRYLIKTRGQQVTLSCSPISGHRSVSWYQQTPGQGLQFLFEYFSETQRNKGNFPGRFSGRQFSNSRSEMNVSTLELGDSALYLCASSFGGGPYNEQFFGPGTRLTVL.